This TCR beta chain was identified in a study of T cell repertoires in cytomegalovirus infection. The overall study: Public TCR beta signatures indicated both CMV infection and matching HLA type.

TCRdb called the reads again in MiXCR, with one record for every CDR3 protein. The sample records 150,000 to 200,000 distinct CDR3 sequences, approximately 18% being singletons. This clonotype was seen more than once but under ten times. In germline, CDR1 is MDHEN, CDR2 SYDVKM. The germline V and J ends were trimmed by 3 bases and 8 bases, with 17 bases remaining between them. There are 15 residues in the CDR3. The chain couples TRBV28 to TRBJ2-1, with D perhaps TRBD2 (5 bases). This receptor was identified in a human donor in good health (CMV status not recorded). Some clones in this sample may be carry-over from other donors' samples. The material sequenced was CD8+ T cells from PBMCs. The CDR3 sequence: CASSFSRTFTDEQFF. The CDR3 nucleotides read TGTGCCAGCAGTTTTAGCCGGACTTTCACCGATGAGCAGTTCTTC.